These 14 T cell receptor beta chains share one sample of origin, sequenced in a study of T-cell memory formation after mild COVID-19. TCRdb reprocessed the 5' RACE reads via MiXCR and lists one record per CDR3 protein. The sample lists more than 250,000 distinct CDR3 sequences, about 16% occurring once. Sequenced sample: PBMCs or a T cell subset sorted from them (not recorded which). The receptors originated from a man aged 18 to 29 who had mild COVID-19 (a few samples of this study predate the infection). Cell type and time point are not known.

The table lists this clonotype with a few counts. One junction end does not reproduce the germline sequence, and a read error may be involved. The chain carries TRBV2 and TRBJ2-5, with 8 positions matching TRBD2. Germline V gene sequence: CDR1 SNHLY, CDR2 FYNNEI. The CDR3 consists of 13 residues. CDR3 in amino acids: CASSESRGGPINF. The CDR3 DNA follows: TGTGCCAGCAGTGAATCACGGGGGGGCCCAATCAACTTC.

This chain joins TRBV5-1 and TRBJ2-2; TRBD1 agrees at 7 bases. The CDR3 runs to 15 residues. J was trimmed by 9 bases and V by 4 bases; bases with no gene match: 12. The germline gives CDR1 SGHRS, CDR2 YFSETQ. DNA for the CDR3: TGCGCCAGCAGCCTGTCCCGGGACAGTCCCAGGGAGCTGTTTTTT. It translates to CASSLSRDSPRELFF.

This clonotype was seen a single time. This chain's CDR3 is CASSRQGITYEQYF. The CDR3 DNA reads TGTGCCAGTAGTAGACAGGGGATAACCTACGAGCAGTACTTC. This chain connects TRBV19 to TRBJ2-7, with 8 bases matching TRBD1. With V trimmed by 4 bases and J by 2 bases, 4 bases remained unmatched. Per germline, CDR1 LNHDA and CDR2 SQIVND (reference sequence). This CDR3 has 14 residues.

The chain joins TRBV6-5 to TRBJ2-1; TRBD2 agrees at 9 bases. CDR1 MNHEY and CDR2 SVGAGI come from the germline V gene. V trimming: 5 bases; J trimming: 6 bases; junction bases outside the gene matches: 14. The CDR3 contains 17 residues. The CDR3 sequence is CASSPLSGSLNPNEQFF. CDR3 nucleotides: TGTGCCAGCAGTCCTCTTAGCGGGAGTCTAAACCCCAATGAGCAGTTCTTC.

This clonotype has just a few counts. The chain links TRBV30 to TRBJ1-2; D uncertain. The V end lost 1 base, the J end lost 4 bases, and 10 bases lay between the germline ends. The CDR3 length is 13 residues. Per germline, CDR1 GTSNPN and CDR2 SVGIG (reference sequence). CDR3: CAWSGTFAYGYTF. For the CDR3, the DNA is TGTGCCTGGAGTGGGACCTTCGCCTATGGCTACACCTTC.

This clonotype was found a few times. This chain links TRBV6-2 or TRBV6-3 with TRBJ2-1; 10 bases line up with TRBD1. The V gene's germline CDR1 is MNHEY and CDR2 SVGEGT. This CDR3 has 15 amino acids. The J segment lost 8 bases and the V segment lost 7 bases, leaving 11 bases of the junction unmatched. CDR3 sequence reads: CASTRWTGGMDEQFF. The CDR3 region has the DNA TGTGCCAGCACCAGATGGACAGGGGGTATGGATGAGCAGTTCTTC.

The table lists this clonotype with a few counts. The chain uses TRBV12-3 or TRBV12-4 and TRBJ1-1, with 7 bases matching TRBD1. The ends lost 11 bases at V and 0 bases at J; junction bases unmatched: 9. The CDR3 runs 14 residues. CDR3 sequence reads: CACLRDRLNTEAFF. The CDR3 DNA reads as TGTGCCTGTCTTCGGGACAGATTGAACACTGAAGCTTTCTTT.

This clonotype came up many times. This sequence joins TRBV5-6 and TRBJ2-1; 7 bases are a match to TRBD2. This CDR3 has 13 residues. The germline V gene encodes CDR1 SGHDT and CDR2 YYEEEE. Germline trimming cut 1 base from V and 8 bases from J; bases unmatched to any gene: 3. In nucleotides, the CDR3 is TGTGCCAGCAGCTTGATACGGGGGGATGAGCAGTTCTTC. Its protein product is CASSLIRGDEQFF.

The sample holds a few counts of this clonotype. The chain employs TRBV25-1 and TRBJ1-6; possibly TRBD1 for D (6 bases). The V and J ends lost 6 bases and 4 bases respectively, with 10 bases between them. The CDR3 is 14 amino acids. Germline CDR1 is MGHDK and CDR2 is SYGVNS. CDR3 DNA sequence: TGTGCCAGCAGCGTTACAGGGTATAATTCACCCCTCCACTTT. It translates to CASSVTGYNSPLHF.

This clonotype has only a few counts. The genes are TRBV28 and TRBJ2-2, with D perhaps matching TRBD1 or TRBD2 (6 bases each). The V gene's germline CDR1 is MDHEN and CDR2 SYDVKM. The CDR3 is 14 amino acids. Trimming stripped 6 bases from V and 3 bases from J, with 11 bases between. DNA of the CDR3: TGTGCCAGCAGCAGGGGAGGCGACACCGGGGAGCTGTTTTTT. It codes for CASSRGGDTGELFF.

This clonotype has just a few counts. This chain connects TRBV20-1 to TRBJ1-1; D unresolved. CDR1 is DFQATT, CDR2 SNEGSKA, per germline (reference sequence). CDR3 length: 13 amino acids. Trimming shortened V by 6 bases and J by 2 bases, and 13 bases separated the two germline ends. CDR3 DNA: TGCAGTGCCCCCAGACGGGAAAACACTGAAGCTTTCTTT. It encodes CSAPRRENTEAFF.

In this sample, this clonotype turned up a few times. The V gene is TRBV6-5, the J gene TRBJ2-7; 10 bases line up with TRBD2. The V gene end was trimmed by 4 bases and the J gene end by 3 bases; junction bases not matched to a gene: 6. CDR1 is MNHEY, CDR2 SVGAGI, per germline. The CDR3 sequence is 15 residues long. CDR3 sequence reads: CASSFSSSGGYEQYF. In DNA form, the CDR3 reads TGTGCCAGCAGTTTCTCATCTAGCGGGGGCTACGAGCAGTACTTC.

The chain recombines TRBV28 with TRBJ1-5; tentative D call: TRBD1 (5 bases). With 1 base removed from V and 9 bases from J, the gap between germline ends came to 7 bases. The CDR3 covers 12 residues. Germline V CDR1 and CDR2: MDHEN, SYDVKM. CDR3 coding DNA: TGTGCCAGCAGTTTATCAGGGCGGCCCCAGCATTTT. It codes for CASSLSGRPQHF.

This clonotype was detected ten times or more. The chain carries TRBV20-1 and TRBJ2-1, with D possibly TRBD1 on 6 matching bases. Germline values: CDR1 DFQATT, CDR2 SNEGSKA (reference sequence). Trimming stripped 0 bases from V and 2 bases from J, with 11 bases between. The CDR3 totals 15 residues. DNA of the CDR3: TGCAGTGCTAGAGATTCGACAGGCCCCTACAATGAGCAGTTCTTC. Protein sequence: CSARDSTGPYNEQFF.